This T cell receptor (beta chain) was identified in a study of cytomegalovirus exposure and HLA in healthy donors. Trimming stripped 4 bases from V and 1 base from J, with 13 bases between. The germline gives CDR1 SNHLY, CDR2 FYNNEI. This CDR3 has 15 residues. The primer mix had 60 Vbeta and 13 Jbeta primers. Sequencing was performed with immunoSEQ multiplex PCR; in TCRdb, only in-frame clones are kept and a portion is missing. The sample lists about 89,000 clones, over 75% occurring once. The V call is TRBV2, the J call TRBJ2-5; maybe TRBD1 (6 bases). Input material: PBMCs. The TCR sequence derives from a female donor in good health and CMV-seropositive. The CDR3 protein is CASSGRADSQETQYF. CDR3 sequence (DNA): TGTGCCAGCAGTGGTAGGGCGGACAGCCAAGAGACCCAGTACTTC.